The 4 T cell receptor beta chains below were found in one sample sequenced in a study of T cells in Graves' hyperthyroidism and ophthalmopathy. The investigators amplified TCR beta CDR3 regions from RNA transcripts. A set of HTBI primers served as the primers for a first-round RT-PCR of the TCR CDR3. In TCRdb, the multiplex PCR reads were re-called with MiXCR into one record per CDR3 protein. This table has about 500,000 distinct CDR3 sequences, approximately 17% appearing once. The specimen was blood. Source of these receptors: a woman aged 18-29 years with Graves' ophthalmopathy.

This clonotype has a count of ten or more. V usage is TRBV3-1 and J usage is TRBJ2-3; 7 nucleotides align to TRBD1. Per the germline V gene, CDR1 is LGHDT and CDR2 is YNNKEL (reference sequence). This CDR3 region has 13 residues. J gave up 3 bases and V 6 bases, and 3 bases lay outside the gene matches. The chain's CDR3 is CASSRQGTDTQYF. DNA for the CDR3: TGTGCCAGCAGTCGACAGGGAACAGATACGCAGTATTTT.

A remark on this clonotype: This could be a read error, since a much larger clone is one nucleotide away. The chain recombines TRBV3-1 with TRBJ2-1; weak D call: TRBD2 (6 bases). V lost 11 bases to trimming and J lost 5 bases, with 16 bases between them. This CDR3 has 13 amino acids. CDR1 and CDR2 from the germline V gene are LGHDT and YNNKEL (reference sequence). Written as DNA, the CDR3 is TGTGCCCTTAATGGCGGGATCAACAATGAGCAGTTCTTC. As protein: CALNGGINNEQFF.

This clonotype was picked up a small number of times. The chain carries TRBV6-1 and TRBJ2-1; either TRBD1 or TRBD2 may supply D (5 bases each). With 3 bases removed from V and 5 bases from J, the gap between germline ends came to 17 bases. CDR3 length: 16 residues. CDR1 is MNHNS, CDR2 SASEGT, per germline. The CDR3 DNA reads as TGTGCCAGCAGTGAGAGGGGATATACCTCGAACAATGAGCAGTTCTTC. Translating it yields CASSERGYTSNNEQFF.

This clonotype was seen more than once but under ten times. V and J are TRBV5-1 and TRBJ2-3, with D unclear. Trimming left V 3 bases short and J 0 bases short, with 11 bases between. The CDR3 totals 15 residues. Germline V gene lookup returns CDR1 SGHRS and CDR2 YFSETQ. The chain's CDR3 is CASSSYYASTDTQYF. The CDR3 nucleotides read TGCGCCAGCAGCTCGTACTATGCCAGCACAGATACGCAGTATTTT.